This TCR beta chain is from a study of T cells in localized non-small cell lung cancer. Libraries were prepared by immunoSEQ multiplex PCR; TCRdb keeps only in-frame clonotypes and omits some of them. The table lists about 59,000 clones, approximately 91% of them singletons. Study-wide points: It remains possible that heterogeneity exists, since only one tumor region was sequenced. Detection in adjacent lung was observed for a median around 50 of the top 100 tumor clones. Uninvolved adjacent lung had higher T cell clonality than tumor and all other tissues.

Concerning this clone itself: Its matching antigen is unknown.

The V gene lost 5 bases and the J gene lost 3 bases, with 7 bases spanning the gap. Germline V lookup: CDR1 SGHVS, CDR2 FNYEAQ. CDR3 length equals 12 residues. Here the sequenced sample was peripheral blood, taken before any cancer treatment. The chain recombines TRBV7-6 with TRBJ2-5, with D unclear. This receptor was taken from a man aged 40 to 75 with stage I lung adenocarcinoma. In DNA form, the CDR3 reads TGTGCCAGCAGCCATATGAAAGAGACCCAGTACTTC. Its translation: CASSHMKETQYF.